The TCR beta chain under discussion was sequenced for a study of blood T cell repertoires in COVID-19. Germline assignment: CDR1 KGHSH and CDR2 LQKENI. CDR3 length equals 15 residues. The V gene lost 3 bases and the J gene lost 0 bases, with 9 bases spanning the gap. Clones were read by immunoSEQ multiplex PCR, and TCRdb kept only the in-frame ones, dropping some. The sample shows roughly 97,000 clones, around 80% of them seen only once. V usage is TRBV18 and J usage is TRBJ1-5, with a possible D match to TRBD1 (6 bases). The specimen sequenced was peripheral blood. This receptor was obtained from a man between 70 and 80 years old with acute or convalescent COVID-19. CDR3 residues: CASSPGHNSNQPQHF. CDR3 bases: TGTGCCAGCTCACCGGGACACAATAGCAATCAGCCCCAGCATTTT.